These T cell receptor beta chains were read from a single sample in a study of shared clonotypes between healthy human individuals. TCRdb's copy holds only in-frame clones and misses some; the assay was immunoSEQ multiplex PCR. The sample carries more than 400,000 clones, less than 96% recorded once. The sequenced sample was naive CD4+ T cells sorted from blood. These receptors all stem from a woman aged 25 to 39 in good health. CDR3s include the opening cysteine and the closing phenylalanine or tryptophan. Fields, in order: D gene, clone size, V gene, J gene, CDR3 DNA, CDR3 protein. The D gene is left open where the match is weak. Part of the rows lack a size; the others show once, few, many or a class for expanded clones.

>TRBD1|NA|TRBV6-5|TRBJ1-2
TGTGCCAGCAGGCAACAGGGGAACTATGGCTACACCTTC
CASRQQGNYGYTF
>NA|NA|TRBV6-5|TRBJ2-3
TGTGCCAGCAGTTGGGAGGTCACAGATACGCAGTATTTT
CASSWEVTDTQYF
>NA|NA|TRBV18|TRBJ2-7
TGTGCCAGCTCACCACCAGAGGGAGGACAGTACTTC
CASSPPEGGQYF
>NA|NA|TRBV18|TRBJ2-1
TGTGCCAGCTCACCACCGACTAACAATGAGCAGTTCTTC
CASSPPTNNEQFF
>NA|once|TRBV6-1|TRBJ2-6
TGTGCCACCACCCGGACAGACTCTGGGGCCAACGTCCTGACTTTC
CATTRTDSGANVLTF
>NA|NA|TRBV28|TRBJ2-1
TGTGCCAGCAGTGCCTGGGGGAGAGGGTCCTACAATGAGCAGTTCTTC
CASSAWGRGSYNEQFF
>NA|NA|TRBV4-2|TRBJ1-1
TGTGCCAGCAGTCCCCGGGGGACGTTGAACACTGAAGCTTTCTTT
CASSPRGTLNTEAFF
>NA|NA|TRBV19|TRBJ1-2
TGTGCCAGTAGAGTCAGTCCCGACGGCTACACCTTC
CASRVSPDGYTF
>NA|NA|TRBV2|TRBJ1-1
TGTGCCAGCAGTCTGGCGGGGGTGCGGACTGAAGCTTTCTTT
CASSLAGVRTEAFF
>NA|NA|TRBV6-1|TRBJ1-1
TGTGCCAGCAGTGTGACATTGAACACTGAAGCTTTCTTT
CASSVTLNTEAFF
>TRBD2|NA|TRBV2|TRBJ2-7
TGTGCCAGCGATGGGGGGGGCGAGCAGTACTTC
CASDGGGEQYF
>NA|once|TRBV29-1|TRBJ2-1
TGCAGCGTATGCATGCGACTTGTCTACAATGAGCAGTTCTTC
CSVCMRLVYNEQFF
>TRBD1|NA|TRBV28|TRBJ2-7
TGTGCCAGCAGTTTAGGCGGGACAGGGGGTTACGAGCAGTACTTC
CASSLGGTGGYEQYF
>NA|few|TRBV29-1|TRBJ1-1
TGCAGCGTTCATTTCACTGAAGCTTTCTTT
CSVHFTEAFF
>NA|NA|TRBV30|TRBJ1-5
TGTGCCTGGAGGGAGCCGTATGGGGCTGGCCAGCCCCAGCATTTT
CAWREPYGAGQPQHF
>NA|NA|TRBV5-5|TRBJ2-7
TGTGCCAGCAGCTTCCGGGCCCCGGTCCACGAGCAGTACTTC
CASSFRAPVHEQYF
>TRBD1|NA|TRBV5-4|TRBJ2-7
TGTGCCAGCAGCCAGGGGGGGACAGGGTTTTTCGAGCAGTACTTC
CASSQGGTGFFEQYF
>TRBD2|NA|TRBV5-1|TRBJ2-1
TGCGCCAGCAGCTCCGGGACTAACAATGAGCAGTTCTTC
CASSSGTNNEQFF
>NA|NA|TRBV9|TRBJ2-1
TGTGCCAGCAGCGTAGCTGGGGGAACGCTGGGCAATGAGCAGTTCTTC
CASSVAGGTLGNEQFF
>NA|NA|TRBV9|TRBJ1-2
TGTGCCAGCAGCCCGCGACAGGCTCCCGCTGGCTACACCTTC
CASSPRQAPAGYTF
>TRBD2|NA|TRBV5-1|TRBJ2-1
TGCGCCAGCAGCTTGGTGCCTAGCGGGGGAAATGAGCAGTTCTTC
CASSLVPSGGNEQFF
>NA|once|TRBV6-1|TRBJ1-1
TGTGCCAGCAGTGAGCATATGAACACTGAAGCTTTCTTT
CASSEHMNTEAFF
>TRBD1|NA|TRBV28|TRBJ1-2
TGTGCCAGCAGCATACAACAGGGGGCGATCGGCTACACCTTC
CASSIQQGAIGYTF
>TRBD2|once|TRBV27|TRBJ2-7
TGTGCCAGCACCGAAAACGGACTAGCGGGAAGTGGGTGGCTCTACGAGCAGTACTTC
CASTENGLAGSGWLYEQYF
>NA|NA|TRBV5-1|TRBJ2-2
TGCGCCAGCAGCGACCCTAACACCGGGGAGCTGTTTTTT
CASSDPNTGELFF
>TRBD2|NA|TRBV27|TRBJ2-1
TGTGCCAGCAGGAGCGGGATCTCGGAAGGGCAGTTCTTC
CASRSGISEGQFF
>NA|NA|TRBV5-1|TRBJ1-4
TGCGCCAGCAGCCCCGACGGACGGAGCAATGAAAAACTGTTTTTT
CASSPDGRSNEKLFF
>TRBD1|NA|TRBV5-1|TRBJ1-1
TGCGCCAGCAGCCTCAGGACAGGGGGCGTGAACACTGAAGCTTTCTTT
CASSLRTGGVNTEAFF
>TRBD1|NA|TRBV9|TRBJ1-2
TGTGCCAGCAGCGCGACAGGGAATGAGGACTATGGCTACACCTTC
CASSATGNEDYGYTF
>NA|NA|TRBV28|TRBJ2-1
TGTGCCAGCAGTTTACTCACAGTAGACAATGAGCAGTTCTTC
CASSLLTVDNEQFF
>TRBD2|NA|TRBV28|TRBJ2-7
TGTGCCAGCAGTTACCCGGGACTAGCGGAAATTCCCTTCTACGAGCAGTACTTC
CASSYPGLAEIPFYEQYF
>NA|NA|TRBV6-5|TRBJ1-4
TGTGCCAGCAGTTACGGGAGATATAATGAAAAACTGTTTTTT
CASSYGRYNEKLFF
>TRBD1|NA|TRBV7-9|TRBJ1-5
TGTGCCAGCAGCTCAACCACAATACAAGGACAGGGCTTAGGTCAGCCCCAGCATTTT
CASSSTTIQGQGLGQPQHF
>NA|NA|TRBV29-1|TRBJ1-3
TGCAGCGTTGAAGTGGGAAGGGGAAACACCATATATTTT
CSVEVGRGNTIYF
>NA|NA|TRBV19|TRBJ2-1
TGTGCCACCAAGGAGGGACATCGTACGTACAATGAGCAGTTCTTC
CATKEGHRTYNEQFF
>NA|NA|TRBV6-5|TRBJ2-2
TGTGCCAGCAGTTACCGGGGGGCTTCGACCGGGGAGCTGTTTTTT
CASSYRGASTGELFF
>NA|NA|TRBV5-1|TRBJ2-7
TGCACCAGCAGCTTGAACTTCTACGAGCAGTACTTC
CTSSLNFYEQYF
>TRBD1|NA|TRBV9|TRBJ2-7
TGTGCCAGCAGCCCCTTTGGGACAGGGAGCTCCTACGAGCAGTACTTC
CASSPFGTGSSYEQYF
>NA|NA|TRBV4-1|TRBJ1-1
TGCGCCAGCAGCGCAGTCCCTTTGGGCAACACTGAAGCTTTCTTT
CASSAVPLGNTEAFF
>TRBD2|NA|TRBV10-2|TRBJ2-3
TGCGCCAGCAGTGAGGCGGGCCTAGCGGGAGGAGATACGCAGTATTTT
CASSEAGLAGGDTQYF
>NA|few|TRBV28|TRBJ1-5
TGTGCCAGCATTCCCCTTTATAGCAATCAGCCCCAGCATTTT
CASIPLYSNQPQHF
>TRBD1|NA|TRBV5-1|TRBJ1-1
TGCGCCAGCAGGGGGTCGACAGGGGGCGACACTGAAGCTTTCTTT
CASRGSTGGDTEAFF
>NA|once|TRBV19|TRBJ1-4
TGTGCCAGTTCAATACAGGGTGGAGATGAAAAACTGTTTTTT
CASSIQGGDEKLFF
>NA|NA|TRBV11-2|TRBJ1-4
TGTGCCAGCAGCCATAAAGACGTGCCTAATGAAAAACTGTTTTTT
CASSHKDVPNEKLFF
>NA|NA|TRBV15|TRBJ1-2
TGTGCCACCAGCAGCCCGGGCTTTTCTAACTATGGCTACACCTTC
CATSSPGFSNYGYTF
>TRBD1|NA|TRBV18|TRBJ1-1
TGTGCCAGCTCACCACAAGACAGGGAGACTGAAGCTTTCTTT
CASSPQDRETEAFF
>NA|NA|TRBV14|TRBJ2-1
TGTGCCAGCAGCCAAGATCTGGCTAGCGTAAGTTACTACAATGAGCAGTTCTTC
CASSQDLASVSYYNEQFF
>NA|NA|TRBV7-9|TRBJ2-1
TGTGCCAGCAGCTTAACCCGCTTCCGGGACCACGTAAACAATGAGCAGTTCTTC
CASSLTRFRDHVNNEQFF
>NA|NA|TRBV29-1|TRBJ2-1
TGCAGCGTTGAAGAAGTAAGGTTCAATGAGCAGTTCTTC
CSVEEVRFNEQFF
>NA|NA|TRBV27|TRBJ2-1
TGTGCCAGCAGTTCTGACTGGCTCTACAATGAGCAGTTCTTC
CASSSDWLYNEQFF
>NA|NA|TRBV2|TRBJ1-1
TGTGCCAGCAGGCTGGACATGGCGTGGGTTGAAGCTTTCTTT
CASRLDMAWVEAFF
>TRBD2|NA|TRBV9|TRBJ2-2
TGTGCCAGCAGCGTACTAGCGGGAGGATTGGACACCGGGGAGCTGTTTTTT
CASSVLAGGLDTGELFF
>TRBD2|NA|TRBV5-1|TRBJ2-2
TGCGCCAGCAGCAAACGGGGACTAGCGGAGGCGAACACCGGGGAGCTGTTTTTT
CASSKRGLAEANTGELFF
>NA|few|TRBV27|TRBJ2-7
TGTGCCAGCAGTTTAATGGCTAGCGTGGATCAGTACTTC
CASSLMASVDQYF
>NA|NA|TRBV19|TRBJ1-1
TGTGCCAGTAGTACGGCGGCCATGAACACTGAAGCTTTCTTT
CASSTAAMNTEAFF